This T cell receptor (beta chain) is from a study of blood T cell repertoires in COVID-19. Study at large: Both acute and convalescent COVID-19 samples were obtained from the United States, Italy and Spain. PBMCs, B-cell-depleted T cells, or T cells were the source of the cDNA or gDNA that made up the material.

This CDR3 spans 17 amino acids. V lost 1 base to trimming and J lost 0 bases, with 17 bases between them. The germline V gene encodes CDR1 GTSNPN and CDR2 SVGIG (reference sequence). Authors' processing steps: Cell counts per sample came from amplifying reference gene primers. Here immunoSEQ multiplex PCR was the method, and the copy in TCRdb shows in-frame clones only, minus some. V and J calls plus clone size are reproduced from that table; the DNA served to infer D and trimming. The table records 80,000 or so clones, roughly 89% of them present only once. The chain combines TRBV30 with TRBJ2-3; tentatively, D is TRBD2 (5 bases). The sequenced sample was peripheral blood. The TCR sequence derives from a man between 45 and 60 years old with acute or convalescent COVID-19. In DNA form, the CDR3 reads TGTGCCTGGAGTGGAAGCGGTTCAGCTACTAGCACAGATACGCAGTATTTT. Protein product: CAWSGSGSATSTDTQYF.